These 4 T cell receptor beta chains were all obtained from the same sample, sequenced in a study of T cells in Graves' hyperthyroidism and ophthalmopathy. Authors of the study amplified TCR beta CDR3 regions from RNA transcripts. An initial round of RT-PCR targeting the TCR CDR3 relied on the HTBI primer set. MiXCR was run by TCRdb on the multiplex PCR reads, yielding one entry per CDR3 protein. Among approximately 370,000 distinct CDR3 sequences listed, about 16% were seen once. Material for sequencing was blood. These TCRs come from a woman in her twenties or thirties with Graves' hyperthyroidism.

This clonotype was observed a handful of times. A much more abundant neighbour one base away suggests this may be a read error. This CDR3 fails to terminate in the conserved phenylalanine or tryptophan, so it likely reflects a read error. This rearrangement joins TRBV27 to TRBJ1-5; D gene ambiguous. This CDR3 region has 13 residues. Germline CDR1 MNHEY, CDR2 SMNVEV (reference sequence). V was trimmed by 5 bases and J by 4 bases, leaving 9 bases between them. The DNA of the CDR3 is TGTGCCAGCAGTGAAGACGTTAATCAGCCCCAGCATCTT. Its protein is CASSEDVNQPQHL.

Ten or more counts support this clonotype. The chain has TRBV20-1 and TRBJ2-1, with 11 positions matching TRBD2. CDR3 length equals 15 residues. Trimming at V came to 6 bases and at J to 6 bases, leaving 10 bases not matched to a gene. Germline V gene sequence: CDR1 DFQATT, CDR2 SNEGSKA (reference sequence). This chain's CDR3 is CSARSGTSGTNEQFF. The CDR3 DNA follows: TGCAGTGCACGTTCCGGGACTAGCGGAACCAATGAGCAGTTCTTC.

There are a few counts of this clonotype. The chain has TRBV20-1 and TRBJ2-3, with 9 bases matching TRBD1. Trimming cost V 6 bases and J 1 base; bases outside gene matches: 11. The V gene's germline CDR1 is DFQATT and CDR2 SNEGSKA (reference sequence). There are 16 residues in the CDR3. The CDR3 region is CSATITGGVGTDTQYF. CDR3 DNA: TGCAGTGCCACTATCACAGGGGGCGTTGGCACAGATACGCAGTATTTT.

This clonotype was observed many times. The chain links TRBV30 to TRBJ2-7; D is undetermined. The germline V gene encodes CDR1 GTSNPN and CDR2 SVGIG (reference sequence). The V end was cut by 0 bases, the J end by 5 bases, with 11 bases between. This CDR3 has 13 residues. The DNA of the CDR3 is TGTGCCTGGAGTGTCCAGAGTTGGGACGAGCAGTACTTC. The encoded protein is CAWSVQSWDEQYF.